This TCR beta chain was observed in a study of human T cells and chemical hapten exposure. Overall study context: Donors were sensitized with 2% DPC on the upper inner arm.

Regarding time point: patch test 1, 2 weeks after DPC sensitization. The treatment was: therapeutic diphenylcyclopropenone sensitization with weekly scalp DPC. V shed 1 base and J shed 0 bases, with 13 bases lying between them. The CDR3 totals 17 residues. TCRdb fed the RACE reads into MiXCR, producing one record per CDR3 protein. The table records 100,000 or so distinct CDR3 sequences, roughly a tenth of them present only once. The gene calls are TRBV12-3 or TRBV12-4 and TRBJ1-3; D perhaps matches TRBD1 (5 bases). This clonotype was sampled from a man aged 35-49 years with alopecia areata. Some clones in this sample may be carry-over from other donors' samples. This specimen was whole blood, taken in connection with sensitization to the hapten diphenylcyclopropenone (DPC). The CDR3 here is CASSLGRGRSSGNTIYF. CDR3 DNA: TGTGCCAGCAGTTTAGGAAGGGGACGTAGCTCTGGAAACACCATATATTTT.